These T cell receptor beta chains were read from a single sample in a study of blood T cells in healthy people across ages. TCRdb fed the 5' RACE reads into MiXCR, producing one record per CDR3 protein. Of some 550,000 distinct CDR3 sequences listed, under 55% are singletons. The specimen was blood. These receptors were taken from an elderly man in good health. CDR3s include the opening cysteine and the closing phenylalanine or tryptophan. D genes are given only for firm matches. Not every row has a clone size; where given, it reads once, few, many or a size class.

once	TRBV20-1	TRBJ1-5	14	.	TGCAGTGCTAGCTCCGGGGGCGGCAATCAGCCCCAGCATTTT	CSASSGGGNQPQHF
few	TRBV29-1	TRBJ1-1	13	TRBD1	TGCAGCGTCGACAGGGGGCAAGATGGTGAAGCTTTCTTT	CSVDRGQDGEAFF
.	TRBV12-3/TRBV12-4	TRBJ1-2	13	.	TGTGCCAGCACCCTCAGGGAAAGGCTCGGCTACACCTTC	CASTLRERLGYTF
.	TRBV18	TRBJ2-1	18	TRBD2	TGTGCCAGCTCACCCCTGTATAGCGGGAGGGCCGGGGACAATGAGCAGTTCTTC	CASSPLYSGRAGDNEQFF
.	TRBV7-9	TRBJ2-1	16	TRBD1	TGTGCCAGCAGCTTAAAAACCGGGACAGAATACAATGAGCAGTTCTTC	CASSLKTGTEYNEQFF
.	TRBV7-2	TRBJ2-1	16	.	TGTGCCAGCAGCTTGGCTGGGACCAGCTCCTGCAATGAGCAGTTCTTC	CASSLAGTSSCNEQFF
few	TRBV5-6	TRBJ2-1	17	.	TGTGCCAGCAGCTTGGACCCCCGGGACTTAGCCCTTAATGAGCAGTTCTTC	CASSLDPRDLALNEQFF
.	TRBV7-9	TRBJ2-3	11	.	TGTGCCAGCAGAGGTCCAGATACGCAGTATTTT	CASRGPDTQYF
.	TRBV2	TRBJ2-1	18	TRBD2	TGTACCAGCAGTGCTGCTAGCGGGAGGCAAAACTCCTACAATGAGCAGTTCTTC	CTSSAASGRQNSYNEQFF
.	TRBV5-5	TRBJ2-7	15	TRBD1	TGTGCCAGCACCCTGGGACAGGGAGTCCGCTACGAGCAGTACTTC	CASTLGQGVRYEQYF
many	TRBV7-9	TRBJ2-6	18	TRBD1	TGTGCCAGCAGCTTATCGGACAGGGGGCGTTACGGGGCCAACGTCCTGACTTTC	CASSLSDRGRYGANVLTF
.	TRBV7-8	TRBJ1-1	15	.	TGTGCCAGCAGCCCCCGAGTGGGCTCGAACACTGAAGCTTTCTTT	CASSPRVGSNTEAFF
few	TRBV3-1	TRBJ1-2	13	.	TGTGCCAGCAGCCAAAATAGGAACTATGGCTACACCTTC	CASSQNRNYGYTF
.	TRBV7-9	TRBJ1-2	13	.	TGTGCCGGACGACACACTCAAAACTATGGCTACACCTTC	CAGRHTQNYGYTF
.	TRBV27	TRBJ1-5	15	.	TGTGCCAGCAGTCCCTCCGGGTGGGGCAATCAGCCCCAGCATTTT	CASSPSGWGNQPQHF
.	TRBV12-3/TRBV12-4	TRBJ2-1	16	TRBD2	TGTGCCAGCAGTTTCCCCCCCAGCGGGAGGGCCCATGAGCAGTTCTTC	CASSFPPSGRAHEQFF
few	TRBV20-1	TRBJ2-7	14	.	TGCAGTGCCCTATCGACAGAGCCTCCCCACGAGCAGTACTTC	CSALSTEPPHEQYF
.	TRBV11-1	TRBJ2-1	14	TRBD2	TGTGCCAGCAGCCCCCCGGGACTAGGCAATGAGCAGTTCTTC	CASSPPGLGNEQFF
few	TRBV7-3	TRBJ2-6	14	.	TGTGCCAGCAGCTTACTCGCTGGGGCCAACGTCCTGACTTTC	CASSLLAGANVLTF
.	TRBV29-1	TRBJ2-5	14	.	TGCAGCGTTGAAGATACAGGGACCTCGGAGACCCAGTACTTC	CSVEDTGTSETQYF
.	TRBV28	TRBJ2-1	16	TRBD2	TGTGCCAACAGTTCGCCGGGACTAGACGTTTCCAATGAGCAGTTCTTC	CANSSPGLDVSNEQFF
few	TRBV7-9	TRBJ1-1	14	.	TGTGCCAGCGCCCGTTACCTCACCAACACTGAAGCTTTCTTT	CASARYLTNTEAFF
few	TRBV20-1	TRBJ2-3	15	.	TGCAGTGCTAGCCGGGGCAGGGGAGTCACAGATACGCAGTATTTT	CSASRGRGVTDTQYF
few	TRBV4-3	TRBJ1-1	14	TRBD1	TGCGCCAGCAGACCTAACAGGGGGAACACTGAAGCTTTCTTT	CASRPNRGNTEAFF
.	TRBV5-1	TRBJ2-1	14	.	TGCGCCACCATGACAGGTAGCTCCTACAATGAGCAGTTCTTC	CATMTGSSYNEQFF
.	TRBV27	TRBJ2-2	14	.	TGTGCCAGCAGACATACTAGTAATGCCGGGGAGCTGTTTTTT	CASRHTSNAGELFF
.	TRBV20-1	TRBJ1-1	13	.	TGCAGTGCTAGGTCTGACGTGAACACTGAAGCTTTCTTT	CSARSDVNTEAFF
.	TRBV7-9	TRBJ2-3	15	TRBD1	TGTGCCAGCAGACCCTACAGGGGACGAACAGATACGCAGTATTTT	CASRPYRGRTDTQYF
many	TRBV5-1	TRBJ2-5	13	.	TGCGCCAGCAGCTGGGACACCCAAGAGACCCAGTACTTC	CASSWDTQETQYF
once	TRBV6-2/TRBV6-3	TRBJ2-1	14	TRBD2	TGTGCCAGCAAAACTAGCGGGAGGGCCTTCGAGCAGTTCTTC	CASKTSGRAFEQFF
many	TRBV29-1	TRBJ1-5	12	.	TGCAGCGTGGCGCAGGGAGATCAGCCCCAGCATTTT	CSVAQGDQPQHF
.	TRBV4-3	TRBJ2-2	14	.	TGCGCCAGCAGCCAAGTGGTCAGGACCGGGGAGCTGTTTTTT	CASSQVVRTGELFF
.	TRBV7-9	TRBJ2-1	15	TRBD1	TGTGCCAGCAGCCCGGCGTGGGACAGGGTCAATGAGCAGTTCTTC	CASSPAWDRVNEQFF
few	TRBV29-1	TRBJ2-3	15	TRBD2	TGCAGCGTAGAGGGCGGGGGAGCAGGAGTGGATACGCAGTATTTT	CSVEGGGAGVDTQYF
.	TRBV6-5	TRBJ1-4	14	.	TGTGCCAGCAGGCCCAGTCGAGGGGTTGGAAAACTGTTTTTT	CASRPSRGVGKLFF
.	TRBV7-2	TRBJ2-3	12	.	TGTGCCAGCAGGTCCCTGACAGATACGCAGTATTTT	CASRSLTDTQYF
.	TRBV6-6	TRBJ2-5	15	TRBD2	TGTGCCAGCACCTGGGGGACTAGCGGGAAGGAGACCCAGTACTTC	CASTWGTSGKETQYF
.	TRBV4-2	TRBJ1-1	17	.	TGTGCCAGCAGCCAAGAATGGATACGGGGGGATGGCACTGAAGCTTTCTTT	CASSQEWIRGDGTEAFF
.	TRBV7-2	TRBJ2-3	15	.	TGTGCCAGCAGCTTAGGTCTAGCTCAGGCAGATACGCTGTATTTT	CASSLGLAQADTLYF
.	TRBV20-1	TRBJ2-7	15	TRBD2	TGCAGTGCTAGTCTGGCGGGAGGCCCAAACTACGAGCAGTACTTC	CSASLAGGPNYEQYF
.	TRBV11-3	TRBJ2-1	12	.	TGTGCCAGCAGCCCCCCCTGGGGTGAGCAGTTCTTC	CASSPPWGEQFF
.	TRBV7-9	TRBJ1-6	15	.	TGTGCCAGCAGCTTAGCTGGGGGGTGGAATTCACCCCTCCACTTT	CASSLAGGWNSPLHF
few	TRBV20-1	TRBJ1-2	14	.	TGCAGTGCTAGTCACCCCAGACAGAACTATGGCTACACCTTC	CSASHPRQNYGYTF
few	TRBV7-2	TRBJ2-5	15	.	TGTGCCAGCAGCGGCGCTATTTACAACCAAGAGACCCAGTACTTC	CASSGAIYNQETQYF
.	TRBV7-2	TRBJ2-7	18	TRBD1	TGTGCCAGCAGCCCTCACCTCCGGGACAGGGCAGGTTCCTACGAGCAGTACTTC	CASSPHLRDRAGSYEQYF
.	TRBV20-1	TRBJ1-2	11	.	TGCAGTGCCCCGGGGGGCGGTGGCTACACCTTC	CSAPGGGGYTF
few	TRBV10-3	TRBJ2-1	16	TRBD2	TGTGCCATCAGTGATGGGACTAGCGGGTCTTACAATGAGCAGTTCTTC	CAISDGTSGSYNEQFF
.	TRBV6-6	TRBJ2-6	16	TRBD1	TGTGCCAGCAGTTACTTAGGGGGCACTGGGGCCAACGTCCTGACTTTC	CASSYLGGTGANVLTF
.	TRBV7-2	TRBJ2-3	18	TRBD2	TGTGCCAGCAGGGTACTAGCGGGGGGTCTCCTACGCACAGATACGCAGTATTTT	CASRVLAGGLLRTDTQYF
few	TRBV4-3	TRBJ1-2	15	.	TGCGCCAGCAGCCAAGCCAGGGGATCACGGTATGGCTACACCTTC	CASSQARGSRYGYTF